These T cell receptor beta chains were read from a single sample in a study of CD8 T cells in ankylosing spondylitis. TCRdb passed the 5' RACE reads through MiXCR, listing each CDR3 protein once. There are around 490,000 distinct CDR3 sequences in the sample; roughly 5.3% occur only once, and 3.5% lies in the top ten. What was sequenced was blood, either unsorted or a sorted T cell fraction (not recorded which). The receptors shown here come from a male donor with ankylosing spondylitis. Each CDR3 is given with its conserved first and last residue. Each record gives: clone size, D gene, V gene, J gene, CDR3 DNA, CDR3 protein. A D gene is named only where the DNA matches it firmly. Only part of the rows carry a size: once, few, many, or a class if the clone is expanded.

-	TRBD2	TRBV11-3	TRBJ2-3	TGTGCCAGCAGCTCCGGGACCCTAGCGGGTGATACGCAGTATTTT	CASSSGTLAGDTQYF
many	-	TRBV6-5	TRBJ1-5	TGTGCCAGCAGTTACTCGAAGTGGCAGCCCCAGCATTTT	CASSYSKWQPQHF
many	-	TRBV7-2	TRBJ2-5	TGTGCCAGCAGCCAGTACCAAGAGACCCAGTACTTC	CASSQYQETQYF
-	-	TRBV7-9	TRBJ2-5	TGTGCCAGCAGCGCTCAGACAGGCCAAGAGACCCAGTACTTC	CASSAQTGQETQYF
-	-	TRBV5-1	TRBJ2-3	TGCGCCAGCAGCTTTGAATTGATGGGCACAGATACGCAGTATTTT	CASSFELMGTDTQYF
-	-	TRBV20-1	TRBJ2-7	TGCAGTGGGGCCGAAGGGGTTAGCTACGAGCAGTACTTC	CSGAEGVSYEQYF
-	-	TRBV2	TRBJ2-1	TGTGCCAGCAGGGAAGGACCGAGCTCCTACAATGAGCAGTTCTTC	CASREGPSSYNEQFF
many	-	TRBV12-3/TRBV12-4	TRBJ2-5	TGTGTCTGCCGCCGGGGCTCGGAGACCCAGTACTTC	CVCRRGSETQYF
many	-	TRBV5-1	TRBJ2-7	TGCGCCAGCAGCTTGGTGGATTTCGGATACTCCTACGAGCAGTACTTC	CASSLVDFGYSYEQYF
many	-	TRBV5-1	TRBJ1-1	TGCGCCAGCAGCTCGGTTAACAGGATGAACACTGAAGCTTTCTTT	CASSSVNRMNTEAFF
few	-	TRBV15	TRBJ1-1	TGTGCCACCAGCAGAGACCGAGACAGCAGCACTGAAGCTTTCTTT	CATSRDRDSSTEAFF
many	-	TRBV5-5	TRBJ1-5	TGTGCCAGCAGCTTGGACCAGGGTAGACCAAGCCAGCCCCAGCATTTT	CASSLDQGRPSQPQHF
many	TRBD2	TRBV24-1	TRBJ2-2	TGTGCCACCACTAGCGGGGGGACTAACACCGGGGAGCTGTTTTTT	CATTSGGTNTGELFF
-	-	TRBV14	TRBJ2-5	TGTGCCAGCAGCCAAGAGGACCTTGAGACCCAGTACTTC	CASSQEDLETQYF
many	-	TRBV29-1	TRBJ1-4	TGCAGCGCATCGTTTCTGGGGAATGAAAAACTGTTTTTT	CSASFLGNEKLFF
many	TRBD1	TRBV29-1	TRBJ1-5	TGCAGCGTCTCGGTTCGACAGGGGGACCAGCCCCAGCATTTT	CSVSVRQGDQPQHF
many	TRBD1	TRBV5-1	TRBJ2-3	TGCGCCAGCGGACAGGGGGCGATTGGCACAGATACGCAGTATTTT	CASGQGAIGTDTQYF
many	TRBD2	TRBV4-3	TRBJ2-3	TGCGCCAGCAGCCGGCAGCGGGGGGGCCGGGGAGATACGCAGTATTTT	CASSRQRGGRGDTQYF
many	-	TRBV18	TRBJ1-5	TGCGCCAGCAGCCCGCAGGGAGTAGGCAATCAGCCCCAGCATTTT	CASSPQGVGNQPQHF
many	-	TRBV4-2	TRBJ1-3	TGTGCCAGCAGCCAATTTCCTAGCTCTGGAAACACCATATATTTT	CASSQFPSSGNTIYF
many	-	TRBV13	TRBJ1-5	TGTGCCAGCAGCTTGTGGGGCAATCAGCCCCAGCATTTT	CASSLWGNQPQHF
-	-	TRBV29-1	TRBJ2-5	TGCAGCATTGACCCAGGTCACCAGCCCCAGTACTTC	CSIDPGHQPQYF
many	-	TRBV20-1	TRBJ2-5	TGCAGTACCAACAGGGACCCTCGAGAGACCCAGTACTTC	CSTNRDPRETQYF
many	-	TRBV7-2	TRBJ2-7	TGTGCCAGCAGCTCACAGGGCTACGAGCAGTACTTC	CASSSQGYEQYF
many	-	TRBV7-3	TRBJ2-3	TGTGCCAGCAGCTTAAATGGTGGGGGTACAGATACGCAGTATTTT	CASSLNGGGTDTQYF
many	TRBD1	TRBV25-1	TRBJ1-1	TGTGCCAGCAGTGCCCCGACAGGGGGCAGGAGAGCTTTCTTT	CASSAPTGGRRAFF